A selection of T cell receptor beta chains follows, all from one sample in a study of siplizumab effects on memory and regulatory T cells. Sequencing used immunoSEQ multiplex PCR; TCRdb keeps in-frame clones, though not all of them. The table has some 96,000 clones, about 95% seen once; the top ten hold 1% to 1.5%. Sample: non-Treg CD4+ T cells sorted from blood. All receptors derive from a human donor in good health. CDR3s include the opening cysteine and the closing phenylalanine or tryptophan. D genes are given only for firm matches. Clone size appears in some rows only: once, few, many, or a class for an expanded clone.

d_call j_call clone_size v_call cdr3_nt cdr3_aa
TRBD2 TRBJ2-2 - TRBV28 TGTGCCAGCAGGGCGAGCGCGGGAGGGAACACCGGGGAGCTGTTTTTT CASRASAGGNTGELFF
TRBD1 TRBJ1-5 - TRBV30 TGTGCCTGGAGTACAGGGGTCGATCAGCCCCAGCATTTT CAWSTGVDQPQHF
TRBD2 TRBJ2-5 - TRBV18 TGTGCCAGCTCACCAGATGGGACTAGCGCTCAAGAGACCCAGTACTTC CASSPDGTSAQETQYF
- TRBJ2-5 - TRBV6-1 TGTGCCAGCGGGATACTAGTAGGAGAGACCCAGTACTTC CASGILVGETQYF
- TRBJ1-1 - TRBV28 TGTGCCAGCGGTAGGGGCTTGCTTGGGACTGAAGCTTTCTTT CASGRGLLGTEAFF
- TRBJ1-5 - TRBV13 TGTGCCAGCAGCTCGAAGCGGGATCAGCCCCAGCATTTT CASSSKRDQPQHF
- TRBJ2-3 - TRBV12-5 TGTGCTAGTGGTTTGGCGATCCAGGGTACCACAGATACGCAGTATTTT CASGLAIQGTTDTQYF
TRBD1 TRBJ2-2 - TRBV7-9 TGTGCCAGCAGCTTAGGTCAGGGGGCCGACACCGGGGAGCTGTTTTTT CASSLGQGADTGELFF
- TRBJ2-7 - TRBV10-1 TGCGCCAGCAGTGCAAACTACCTGGGGGAGCAGTACTTC CASSANYLGEQYF
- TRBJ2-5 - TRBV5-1 TGCGCCAGCAGCTTGGATAGGCTGGGTGAGGGGGAGACCCAGTACTTC CASSLDRLGEGETQYF
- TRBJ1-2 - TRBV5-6 TGTGCCAGCAGCGTTGGGAGGTCCAGGGGTGCTGGCTACACCTTC CASSVGRSRGAGYTF
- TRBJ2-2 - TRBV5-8 TGTGCCAGCAGCTTTGTTGGGGGAGGCACCGGGGAGCTGTTTTTT CASSFVGGGTGELFF
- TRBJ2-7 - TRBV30 TGTGCCTGGAGTGTACTTTTAGAGCCGTTGTACTTC CAWSVLLEPLYF
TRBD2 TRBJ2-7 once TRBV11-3 TGTGCCAGCGGGACTAGCGGGAGTAGCGAGCAGTACTTC CASGTSGSSEQYF
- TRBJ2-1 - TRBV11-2 TGTGCCAGCAGCTTAGCACTTGGGCTAGCGTTGGACAATGAGCAGTTCTTC CASSLALGLALDNEQFF
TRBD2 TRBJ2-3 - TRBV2 TGTGCCAGCATTTTTATAGGACTAGAAGGCACAGATACGCAGTATTTT CASIFIGLEGTDTQYF
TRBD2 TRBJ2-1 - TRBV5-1 TGCGCCAGCAGCTATTTAGCGGGAGCCTACAATGAGCAGTTCTTC CASSYLAGAYNEQFF
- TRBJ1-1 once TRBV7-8 TGTGCCAGCAGCTTACCAGGGGAAGCTTTCTTT CASSLPGEAFF
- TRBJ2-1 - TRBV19 TGTGCCAGTAGTCCGATCGGGGCGGATAGCTTGGGCGATGAGCAGTTCTTC CASSPIGADSLGDEQFF
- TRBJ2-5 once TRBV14 TGTGCCAGCAGCCAACCGTTACCTGGACTGCAAGAGACCCAGTACTTC CASSQPLPGLQETQYF
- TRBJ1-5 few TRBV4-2 TGTGCCAGCAGCCAAGATTTCGAAGGTCAGCCCCAGCATTTT CASSQDFEGQPQHF
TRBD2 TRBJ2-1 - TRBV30 TGTGCCTGGATCAGCGGGAGCTCCTACAATGAGCAGTTCTTC CAWISGSSYNEQFF
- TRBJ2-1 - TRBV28 TGTGCCAGCCGAATATACAATGAGCAGTTCTTC CASRIYNEQFF
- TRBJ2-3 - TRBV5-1 TGCGCCAGCGGGATGGGACTTGCCACAGATACGCAGTATTTT CASGMGLATDTQYF
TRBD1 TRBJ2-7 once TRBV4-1 TGCGCCAGCAGCCAAGAGACAGGGGAAATCTACGAGCAGTACTTC CASSQETGEIYEQYF
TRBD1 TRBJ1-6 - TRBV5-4 TGTGCCAGCAGCTTAGGGGGCGAAAGTTCACCCCTCCACTTT CASSLGGESSPLHF
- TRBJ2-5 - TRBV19 TGTGCCAGTAGTATTTTTGGGGGTGAGACCCAGTACTTC CASSIFGGETQYF
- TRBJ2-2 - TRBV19 TGTGCCAGTAGTTCCTGGACGGAAACCGGGGAGCTGTTTTTT CASSSWTETGELFF
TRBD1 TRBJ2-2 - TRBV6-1 TGTGCCAGCCGACAGGGGAGTAACACCGGGGAGCTGTTTTTT CASRQGSNTGELFF